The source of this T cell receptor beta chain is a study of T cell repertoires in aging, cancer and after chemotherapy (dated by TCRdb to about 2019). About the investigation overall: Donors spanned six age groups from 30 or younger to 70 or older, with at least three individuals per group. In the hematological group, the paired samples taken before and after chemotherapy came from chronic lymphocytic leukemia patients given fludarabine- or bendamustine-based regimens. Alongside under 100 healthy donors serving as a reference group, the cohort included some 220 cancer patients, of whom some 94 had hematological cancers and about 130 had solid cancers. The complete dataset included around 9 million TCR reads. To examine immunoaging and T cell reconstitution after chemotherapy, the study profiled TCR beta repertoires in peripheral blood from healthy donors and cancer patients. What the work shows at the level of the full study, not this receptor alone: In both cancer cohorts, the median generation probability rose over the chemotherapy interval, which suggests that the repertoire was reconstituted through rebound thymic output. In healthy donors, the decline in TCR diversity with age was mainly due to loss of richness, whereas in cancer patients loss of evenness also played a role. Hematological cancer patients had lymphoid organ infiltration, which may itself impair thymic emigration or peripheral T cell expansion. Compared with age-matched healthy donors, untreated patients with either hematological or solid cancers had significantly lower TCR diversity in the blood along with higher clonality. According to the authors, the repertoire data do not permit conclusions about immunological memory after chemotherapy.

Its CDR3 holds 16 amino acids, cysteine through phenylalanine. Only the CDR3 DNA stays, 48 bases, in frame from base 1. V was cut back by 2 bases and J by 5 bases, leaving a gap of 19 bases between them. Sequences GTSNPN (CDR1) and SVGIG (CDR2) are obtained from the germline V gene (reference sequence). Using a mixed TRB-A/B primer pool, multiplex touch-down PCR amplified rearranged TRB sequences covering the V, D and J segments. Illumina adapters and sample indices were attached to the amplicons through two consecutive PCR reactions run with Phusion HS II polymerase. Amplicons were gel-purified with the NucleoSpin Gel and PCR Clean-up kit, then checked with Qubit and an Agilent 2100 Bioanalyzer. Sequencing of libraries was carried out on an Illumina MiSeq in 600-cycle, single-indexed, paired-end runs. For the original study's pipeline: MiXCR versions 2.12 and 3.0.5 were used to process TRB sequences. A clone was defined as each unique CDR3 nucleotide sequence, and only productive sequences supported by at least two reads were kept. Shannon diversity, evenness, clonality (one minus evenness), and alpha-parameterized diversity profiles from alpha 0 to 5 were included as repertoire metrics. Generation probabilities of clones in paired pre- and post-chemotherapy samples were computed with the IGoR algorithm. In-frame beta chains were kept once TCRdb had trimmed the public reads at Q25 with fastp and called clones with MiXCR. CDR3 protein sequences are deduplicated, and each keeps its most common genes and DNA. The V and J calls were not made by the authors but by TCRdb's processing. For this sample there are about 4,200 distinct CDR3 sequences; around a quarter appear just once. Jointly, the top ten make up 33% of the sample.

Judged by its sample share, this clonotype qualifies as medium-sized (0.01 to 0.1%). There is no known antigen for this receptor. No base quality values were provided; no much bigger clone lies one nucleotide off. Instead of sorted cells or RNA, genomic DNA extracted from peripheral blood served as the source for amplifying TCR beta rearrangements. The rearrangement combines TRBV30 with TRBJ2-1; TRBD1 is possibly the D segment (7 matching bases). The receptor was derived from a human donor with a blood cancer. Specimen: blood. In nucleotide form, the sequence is TGTGCCTGGAGTTCCCGAGGGAGGACAGGCAACAATGAGCAGTTCTTC. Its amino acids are CAWSSRGRTGNNEQFF.